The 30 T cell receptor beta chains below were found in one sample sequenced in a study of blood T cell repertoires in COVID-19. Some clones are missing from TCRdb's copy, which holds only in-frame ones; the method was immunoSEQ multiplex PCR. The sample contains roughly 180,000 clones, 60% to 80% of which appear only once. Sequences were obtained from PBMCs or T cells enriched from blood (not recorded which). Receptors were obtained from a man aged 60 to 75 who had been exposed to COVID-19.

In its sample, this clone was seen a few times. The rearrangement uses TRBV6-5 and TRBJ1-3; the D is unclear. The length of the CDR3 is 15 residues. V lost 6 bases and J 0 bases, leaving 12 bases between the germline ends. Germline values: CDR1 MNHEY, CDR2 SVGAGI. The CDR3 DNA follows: TGTGCCAGCAGCGCTATCGCTGGCTCTGGAAACACCATATATTTT. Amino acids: CASSAIAGSGNTIYF.

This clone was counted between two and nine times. The CDR3 region has the DNA TGCAGCGTTGATCCAGGGAAGGCCACTGAAGCTTTCTTT. This translates into CSVDPGKATEAFF. This chain joins TRBV29-1 and TRBJ1-1, with D possibly TRBD1 on 5 matching bases. This CDR3 contains 13 residues. V shed 3 bases and J shed 4 bases, with 12 bases lying between them. Per germline, CDR1 SQVTM and CDR2 ANQGSEA.

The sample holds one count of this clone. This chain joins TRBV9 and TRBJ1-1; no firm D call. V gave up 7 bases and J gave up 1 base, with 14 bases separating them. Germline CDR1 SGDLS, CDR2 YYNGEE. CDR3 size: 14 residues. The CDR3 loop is CASGSTGWNTEAFF. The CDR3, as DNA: TGTGCCAGCGGAAGTACGGGTTGGAACACTGAAGCTTTCTTT. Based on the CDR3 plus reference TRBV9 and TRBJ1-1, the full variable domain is DSGVTQTPKHLITATGQRVTLRCSPRSGDLSVYWYQQSLDQGLQFLIQYYNGEERAKGNILERFSAQQFPDLHSELNLSSLELGDSALYFCASGSTGWNTEAFFGQGTRLTVV.

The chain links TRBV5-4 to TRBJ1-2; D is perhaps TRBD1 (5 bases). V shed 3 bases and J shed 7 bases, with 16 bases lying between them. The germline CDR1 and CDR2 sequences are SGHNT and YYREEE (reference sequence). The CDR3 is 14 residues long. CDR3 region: CASSSGILLGGYTF. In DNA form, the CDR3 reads TGTGCCAGCAGCTCAGGGATCCTACTGGGTGGCTACACCTTC. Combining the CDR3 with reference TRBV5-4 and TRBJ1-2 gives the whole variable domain ETGVTQSPTHLIKTRGQQVTLRCSSQSGHNTVSWYQQALGQGPQFIFQYYREEENGRGNFPPRFSGLQFPNYSSELNVNALELDDSALYLCASSSGILLGGYTFGSGTRLTVV.

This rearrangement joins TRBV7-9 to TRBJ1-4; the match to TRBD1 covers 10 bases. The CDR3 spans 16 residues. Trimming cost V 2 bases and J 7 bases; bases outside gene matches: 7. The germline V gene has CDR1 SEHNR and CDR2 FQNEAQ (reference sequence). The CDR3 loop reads CASSLKGQGQSEKLFF. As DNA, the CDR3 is TGTGCCAGCAGCTTAAAGGGACAGGGGCAAAGTGAAAAACTGTTTTTT.

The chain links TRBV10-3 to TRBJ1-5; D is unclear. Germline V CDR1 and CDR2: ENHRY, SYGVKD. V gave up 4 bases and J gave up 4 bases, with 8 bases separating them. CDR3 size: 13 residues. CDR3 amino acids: CAISGAGNQPQHF. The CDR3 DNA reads TGTGCCATCAGTGGGGCGGGGAATCAGCCCCAGCATTTT.

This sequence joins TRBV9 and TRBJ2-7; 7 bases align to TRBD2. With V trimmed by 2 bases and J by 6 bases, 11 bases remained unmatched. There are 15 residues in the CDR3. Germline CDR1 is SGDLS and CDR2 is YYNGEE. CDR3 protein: CASSVGLAAVSEQYF. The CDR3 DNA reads TGTGCCAGCAGCGTGGGGCTAGCGGCCGTTTCCGAGCAGTACTTC.

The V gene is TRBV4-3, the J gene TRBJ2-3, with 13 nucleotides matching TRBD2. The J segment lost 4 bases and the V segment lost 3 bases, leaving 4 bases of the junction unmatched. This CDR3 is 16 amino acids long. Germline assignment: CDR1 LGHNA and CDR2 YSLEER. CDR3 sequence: CASSQVLAGGPDTQYF. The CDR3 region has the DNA TGCGCCAGCAGCCAGGTACTAGCGGGAGGGCCAGATACGCAGTATTTT.

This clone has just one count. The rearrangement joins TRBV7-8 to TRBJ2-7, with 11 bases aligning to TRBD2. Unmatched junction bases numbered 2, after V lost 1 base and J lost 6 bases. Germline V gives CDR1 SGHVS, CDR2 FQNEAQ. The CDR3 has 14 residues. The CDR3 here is CASSLGLAGGEQYF. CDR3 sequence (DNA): TGTGCCAGCAGCTTAGGGCTAGCGGGAGGCGAGCAGTACTTC.

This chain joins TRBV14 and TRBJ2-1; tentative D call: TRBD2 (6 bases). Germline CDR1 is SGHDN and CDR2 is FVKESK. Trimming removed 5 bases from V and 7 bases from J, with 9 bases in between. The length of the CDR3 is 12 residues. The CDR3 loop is CASSESGNEQFF. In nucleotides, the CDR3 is TGTGCCAGCAGCGAGAGCGGGAATGAGCAGTTCTTC. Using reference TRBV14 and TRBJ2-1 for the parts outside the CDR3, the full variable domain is EAGVTQFPSHSVIEKGQTVTLRCDPISGHDNLYWYRRVMGKEIKFLLHFVKESKQDESGMPNNRFLAERTGGTYSTLKVQPAELEDSGVYFCASSESGNEQFFGPGTRLTVL.

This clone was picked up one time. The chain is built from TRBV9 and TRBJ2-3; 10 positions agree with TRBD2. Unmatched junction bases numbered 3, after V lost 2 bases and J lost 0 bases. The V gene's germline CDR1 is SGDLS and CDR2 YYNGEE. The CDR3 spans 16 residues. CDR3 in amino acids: CASSVLAGVSTDTQYF. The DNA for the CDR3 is TGTGCCAGCAGCGTCCTAGCGGGAGTTAGCACAGATACGCAGTATTTT.

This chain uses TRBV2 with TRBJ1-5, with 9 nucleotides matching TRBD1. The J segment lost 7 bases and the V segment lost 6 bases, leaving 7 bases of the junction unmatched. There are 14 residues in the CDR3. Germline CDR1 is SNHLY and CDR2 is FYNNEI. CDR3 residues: CASRPTGGWQPQHF. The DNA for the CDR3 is TGTGCCAGCAGACCCACAGGGGGCTGGCAGCCCCAGCATTTT.

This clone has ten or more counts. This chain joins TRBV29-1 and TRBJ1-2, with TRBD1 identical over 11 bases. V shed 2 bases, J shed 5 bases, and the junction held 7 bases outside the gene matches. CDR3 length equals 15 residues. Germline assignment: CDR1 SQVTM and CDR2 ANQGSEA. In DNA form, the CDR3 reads TGCAGCGTTGAAACGGGGACAGGGGGATTTTATGGCTACACCTTC. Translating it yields CSVETGTGGFYGYTF. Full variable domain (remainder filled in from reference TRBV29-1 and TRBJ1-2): SAVISQKPSRDICQRGTSLTIQCQVDSQVTMMFWYRQQPGQSLTLIATANQGSEATYESGFVIDKFPISRPNLTFSTLTVSNMSPEDSSIYLCSVETGTGGFYGYTFGSGTRLTVV.

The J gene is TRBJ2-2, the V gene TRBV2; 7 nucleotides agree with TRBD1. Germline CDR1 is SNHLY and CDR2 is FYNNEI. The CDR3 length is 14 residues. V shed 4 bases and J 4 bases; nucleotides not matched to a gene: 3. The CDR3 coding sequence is TGTGCCAGCAGTGTAAGGGGGCCCACCGGGGAGCTGTTTTTT. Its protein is CASSVRGPTGELFF.

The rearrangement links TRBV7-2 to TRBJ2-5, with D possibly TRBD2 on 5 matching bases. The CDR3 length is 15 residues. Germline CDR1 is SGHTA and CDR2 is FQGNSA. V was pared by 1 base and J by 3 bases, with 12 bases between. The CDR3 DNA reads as TGTGCCAGCAGCTTAGATTTACCCGGGAAAGAGACCCAGTACTTC. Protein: CASSLDLPGKETQYF.

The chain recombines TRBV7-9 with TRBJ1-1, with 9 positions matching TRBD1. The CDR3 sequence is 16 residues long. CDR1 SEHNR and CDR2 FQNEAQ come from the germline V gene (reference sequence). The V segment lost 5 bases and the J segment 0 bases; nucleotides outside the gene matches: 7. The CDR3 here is CASSPRQGGMNTEAFF. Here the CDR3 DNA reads TGTGCCAGCAGCCCCCGACAGGGGGGGATGAACACTGAAGCTTTCTTT.

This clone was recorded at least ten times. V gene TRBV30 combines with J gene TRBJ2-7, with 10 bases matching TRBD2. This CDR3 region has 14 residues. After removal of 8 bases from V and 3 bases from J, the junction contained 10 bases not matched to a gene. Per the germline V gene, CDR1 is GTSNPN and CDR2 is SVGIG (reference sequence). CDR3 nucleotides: TGTGCCGGGACGTTAGCGGGAGGCCGCTACGAGCAGTACTTC. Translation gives CAGTLAGGRYEQYF.

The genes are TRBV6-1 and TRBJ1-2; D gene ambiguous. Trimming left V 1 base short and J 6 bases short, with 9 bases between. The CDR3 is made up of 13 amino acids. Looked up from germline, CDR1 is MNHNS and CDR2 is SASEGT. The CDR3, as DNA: TGTGCCAGCAGTGAAGTTAGTAGTGATGGCTACACCTTC. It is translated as CASSEVSSDGYTF.

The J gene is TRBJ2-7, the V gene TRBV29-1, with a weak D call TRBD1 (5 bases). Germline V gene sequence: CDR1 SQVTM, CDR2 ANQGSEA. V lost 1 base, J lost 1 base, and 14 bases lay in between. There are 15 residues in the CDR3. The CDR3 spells CSVEGSERGSYEQYF. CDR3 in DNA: TGCAGCGTTGAAGGATCGGAAAGGGGTTCCTACGAGCAGTACTTC.

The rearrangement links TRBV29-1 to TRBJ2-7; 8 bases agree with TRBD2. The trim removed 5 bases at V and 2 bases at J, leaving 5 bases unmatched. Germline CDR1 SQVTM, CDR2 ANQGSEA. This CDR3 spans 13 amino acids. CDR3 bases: TGCAGCGTTCAGACGGGACTAGCCTACGAGCAGTACTTC. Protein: CSVQTGLAYEQYF.

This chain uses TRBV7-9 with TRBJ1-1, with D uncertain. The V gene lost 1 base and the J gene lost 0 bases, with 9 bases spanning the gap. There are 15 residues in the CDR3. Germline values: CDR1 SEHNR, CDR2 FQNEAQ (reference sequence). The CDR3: CASSLGGFMNTEAFF. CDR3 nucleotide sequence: TGTGCCAGCAGCTTAGGAGGTTTTATGAACACTGAAGCTTTCTTT.

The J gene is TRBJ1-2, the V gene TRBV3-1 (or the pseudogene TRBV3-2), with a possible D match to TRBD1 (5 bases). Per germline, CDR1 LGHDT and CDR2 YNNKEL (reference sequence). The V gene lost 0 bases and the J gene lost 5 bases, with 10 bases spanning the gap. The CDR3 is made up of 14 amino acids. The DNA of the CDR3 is TGTGCCAGCAGCCAAGATGTCAGGGTATATGGCTACACCTTC. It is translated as CASSQDVRVYGYTF.

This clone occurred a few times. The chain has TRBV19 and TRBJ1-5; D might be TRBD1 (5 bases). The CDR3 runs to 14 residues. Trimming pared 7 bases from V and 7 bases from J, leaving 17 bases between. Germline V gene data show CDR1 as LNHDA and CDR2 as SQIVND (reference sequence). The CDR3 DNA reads TGTGCCAGTACCGATGGTCAGGGCAGGCAGCCCCAGCATTTT. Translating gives CASTDGQGRQPQHF.

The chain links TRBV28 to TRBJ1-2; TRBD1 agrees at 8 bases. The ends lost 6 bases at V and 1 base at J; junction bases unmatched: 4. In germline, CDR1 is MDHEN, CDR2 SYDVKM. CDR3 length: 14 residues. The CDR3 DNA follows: TGTGCCAGCAGGACGGACAGGGTTAACTATGGCTACACCTTC. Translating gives CASRTDRVNYGYTF.

CDR3 coding DNA: TGTGCCACCAGTCTAACAGGGGGAAACACCATATATTTT. Protein sequence: CATSLTGGNTIYF. V gene TRBV24-1 combines with J gene TRBJ1-3; a possible D gene is TRBD1 (6 bases). Trimming removed 6 bases at V and 4 bases at J, with 9 bases between. The CDR3 sequence is 13 residues long. Germline CDR1 and CDR2: KGHDR and SFDVKD.

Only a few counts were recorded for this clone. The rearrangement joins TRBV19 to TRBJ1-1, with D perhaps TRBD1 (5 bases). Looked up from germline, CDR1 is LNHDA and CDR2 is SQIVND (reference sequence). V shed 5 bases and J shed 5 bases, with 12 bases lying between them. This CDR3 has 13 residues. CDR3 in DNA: TGTGCCAGTAGTTCCCAGGGTCTTACTGAAGCTTTCTTT. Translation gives CASSSQGLTEAFF.

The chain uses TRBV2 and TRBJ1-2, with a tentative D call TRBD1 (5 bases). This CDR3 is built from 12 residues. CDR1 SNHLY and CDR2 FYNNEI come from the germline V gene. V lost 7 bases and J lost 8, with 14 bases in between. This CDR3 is CASNTGRLGYTF. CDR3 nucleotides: TGTGCCAGCAATACAGGTCGTCTCGGCTACACCTTC. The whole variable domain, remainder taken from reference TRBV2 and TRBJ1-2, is EPEVTQTPSHQVTQMGQEVILRCVPISNHLYFYWYRQILGQKVEFLVSFYNNEISEKSEIFDDQFSVERPDGSNFTLKIRSTKLEDSAMYFCASNTGRLGYTFGSGTRLTVV.

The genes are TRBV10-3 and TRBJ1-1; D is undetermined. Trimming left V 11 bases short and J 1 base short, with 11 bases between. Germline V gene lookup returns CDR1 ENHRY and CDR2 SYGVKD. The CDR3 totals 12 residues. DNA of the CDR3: TGTGCCGCCCTAGGCGGGAACACTGAAGCTTTCTTT. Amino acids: CAALGGNTEAFF.

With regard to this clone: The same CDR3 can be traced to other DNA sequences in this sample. The CDR3 region is CASSLGGEQFF. DNA of the CDR3: TGCGCCAGCAGCTTGGGAGGGGAGCAGTTCTTC. This rearrangement joins TRBV5-1 to TRBJ2-1, with D possibly TRBD2 on 5 matching bases. Per germline, CDR1 SGHRS and CDR2 YFSETQ. CDR3 size: 11 residues. The ends were cut back, 0 bases at V and 10 bases at J, with 5 bases in the middle.

Here the CDR3 DNA reads TGTGCCAGCAGGCTAGCGTTGAGCACAGATACGCAGTATTTT. It translates to CASRLALSTDTQYF. The chain has TRBV3-1 (or the pseudogene TRBV3-2) and TRBJ2-3, with D tentatively TRBD2 (6 bases). Germline V lookup: CDR1 LGHDT, CDR2 YNNKEL (reference sequence). The germline V and J ends were trimmed by 6 bases and 0 bases, with 10 bases remaining between them. This CDR3 has 14 amino acids.